The 14 T cell receptor beta chains below come from one sample, sequenced in a study of blood T cell repertoires in COVID-19. Sequenced by immunoSEQ multiplex PCR; TCRdb stores in-frame clones only, minus some. The sample shows around 60,000 clones, around 83% of them seen only once. The sequencing input was peripheral blood. These TCRs come from a man aged 45-65 years with COVID-19, enrolled during active disease.

This chain joins TRBV3-1 (or the pseudogene TRBV3-2) and TRBJ1-2; 7 bases are a match to TRBD1. From germline, CDR1 is LGHDT and CDR2 YNNKEL (reference sequence). This CDR3 contains 14 residues. With V trimmed by 5 bases and J by 4 bases, 7 bases remained unmatched. The DNA of the CDR3 is TGTGCCAGCAGCAAAAGAGAGGGGGCCTATGGCTACACCTTC. Translated, it gives CASSKREGAYGYTF.

The gene calls are TRBV6-1 and TRBJ1-4, with a weak D call TRBD1 (6 bases). Deletions cut 2 bases from V and 7 bases from J, with 11 bases between. This CDR3 is 14 amino acids long. CDR1 MNHNS and CDR2 SASEGT come from the germline V gene. As DNA, the CDR3 is TGTGCCAGCAGTGAAAGGGGGGGAGTTGAAAAACTGTTTTTT. Translation gives CASSERGGVEKLFF.

The chain links TRBV5-1 to TRBJ1-4, with D possibly matching TRBD1 (6 bases). Germline values: CDR1 SGHRS, CDR2 YFSETQ. The V end was cut by 4 bases, the J end by 2 bases, with 9 bases between. The CDR3 sequence is 14 residues long. DNA of the CDR3: TGCGCCAGCAGCAGTACAGGGACTAATGAAAAACTGTTTTTT. The encoded protein is CASSSTGTNEKLFF.

The chain uses TRBV7-8 and TRBJ2-5, with D possibly being TRBD1 (5 bases). The germline gives CDR1 SGHVS, CDR2 FQNEAQ. The CDR3 covers 11 residues. Trimming shortened V by 5 bases and J by 5 bases, and 6 bases separated the two germline ends. For the CDR3, the DNA is TGTGCCAGCAGCCCAGGGGAGACCCAGTACTTC. Its protein product is CASSPGETQYF.

The V call is TRBV24-1, the J call TRBJ1-2, with 11 bases aligning to TRBD1. V dropped 4 bases and J dropped 4; count of bases not matched to a gene: 7. From germline, CDR1 is KGHDR and CDR2 SFDVKD. This CDR3 contains 16 residues. CDR3: CATSESGTGGRYGYTF. DNA for the CDR3: TGTGCCACCAGTGAGTCCGGGACAGGGGGACGCTATGGCTACACCTTC.

The chain recombines TRBV6-1 with TRBJ2-7; perhaps TRBD2 as D (6 bases). V gave up 0 bases and J gave up 5 bases, with 8 bases separating them. From germline, CDR1 is MNHNS and CDR2 SASEGT. The CDR3 totals 13 residues. The CDR3 nucleotides read TGTGCCAGCAGTGAAGCCGGGGGAAACGAGCAGTACTTC. Translation: CASSEAGGNEQYF.

The chain uses TRBV5-8 and TRBJ2-1; 10 positions agree with TRBD2. The V and J ends lost 3 bases and 2 bases, in that order; junction bases with no gene match: 8. This CDR3 contains 17 residues. CDR1 SGHTS and CDR2 YDEGEE come from the germline V gene. Written as DNA, the CDR3 is TGTGCCAGCAGCTCGGGGCGTCTAGCGGGGGCCTACAATGAGCAGTTCTTC. Its protein is CASSSGRLAGAYNEQFF. The full variable domain, with the rest looked up from reference TRBV5-8 and TRBJ2-1, is EAGVTQSPTHLIKTRGQQATLRCSPISGHTSVYWYQQALGLGLQFLLWYDEGEERNRGNFPPRFSGRQFPNYSSELNVNALELEDSALYLCASSSGRLAGAYNEQFFGPGTRLTVL.

This rearrangement joins TRBV6-5 to TRBJ1-1; D not resolved. The CDR3 consists of 13 residues. CDR1 is MNHEY and CDR2 is SVGAGI in the germline V gene. Trimming took off 11 bases at V and 5 bases at J, with 18 bases between the two ends. CDR3 in amino acids: CAGQSAGGTEAFF. Here the CDR3 DNA reads TGTGCCGGTCAATCGGCGGGCGGAACTGAAGCTTTCTTT.

This sequence joins TRBV6-6 and TRBJ2-7, with D possibly being TRBD1 (5 bases). V was cut by 0 bases and J by 6 bases, with 12 bases left in between. CDR1 and CDR2 (germline): MNHNY, SVGAGI (reference sequence). The length of the CDR3 is 14 residues. The CDR3 loop reads CASSYSSQAGEQYF. CDR3 DNA sequence: TGTGCCAGCAGTTACTCGTCACAGGCCGGCGAGCAGTACTTC.

V and J are TRBV19 and TRBJ2-2; 11 bases align to TRBD2. V gave up 4 bases and J gave up 5 bases; unmatched junction bases: 9. This CDR3 has 17 residues. Germline CDR1 and CDR2: LNHDA and SQIVND (reference sequence). The chain's CDR3 is CASSRPGLADNTGELFF. In DNA form, the CDR3 reads TGTGCCAGTAGTAGACCGGGACTAGCGGACAATACCGGGGAGCTGTTTTTT. Looking up the rest from reference TRBV19 and TRBJ2-2 gives the full variable domain: DGGITQSPKYLFRKEGQNVTLSCEQNLNHDAMYWYRQDPGQGLRLIYYSQIVNDFQKGDIAEGYSVSREKKESFPLTVTSAQKNPTAFYLCASSRPGLADNTGELFFGEGSRLTVL.

The J gene is TRBJ1-1, the V gene TRBV2; a possible D gene is TRBD1 (5 bases). There are 14 residues in the CDR3. In germline, CDR1 is SNHLY, CDR2 FYNNEI. V dropped 7 bases and J dropped 1 base, with 13 bases sitting between them. The CDR3 coding sequence is TGTGCCAGCATACCAGGGCAGTCGAACACTGAAGCTTTCTTT. Residues: CASIPGQSNTEAFF.

V gene TRBV12-3 or TRBV12-4 combines with J gene TRBJ2-7; 8 bases are shared with TRBD2. After removal of 5 bases from V and 3 bases from J, the junction contained 3 bases not matched to a gene. The CDR3 extends over 13 amino acids. The CDR3 region has the DNA TGTGCCAGCAGTAGAGCGGGAGTCTACGAGCAGTACTTC. Amino acids: CASSRAGVYEQYF.

The chain employs TRBV10-3 and TRBJ2-7; 14 positions agree with TRBD2. The CDR3 is 17 residues long. After removal of 3 bases from V and 5 bases from J, the junction contained 9 bases not matched to a gene. CDR1 is ENHRY, CDR2 SYGVKD, per germline. The CDR3 loop is CAISDPGLAGAVDEQYF. The DNA of the CDR3 is TGTGCCATCAGTGACCCGGGACTAGCGGGAGCGGTCGACGAGCAGTACTTC.

The chain joins TRBV5-1 to TRBJ2-6; 8 bases align to TRBD1. From germline, CDR1 is SGHRS and CDR2 YFSETQ. V trimming: 5 bases; J trimming: 0 bases; junction bases outside the gene matches: 4. The CDR3 is 16 amino acids. CDR3 region: CASRSTGASGANVLTF. The CDR3 DNA reads as TGCGCCAGCAGATCGACAGGGGCCTCTGGGGCCAACGTCCTGACTTTC.